One and the same sample provided the 9 T cell receptor beta chains below, sequenced in a study of beta chain features in type 1 diabetes. cDNA synthesis used the whole RNA isolate, giving expressed TCRB sequences. Sequencing was performed with immunoSEQ multiplex PCR; in TCRdb, only in-frame clones are kept and a portion is missing. The data contain nearly 250,000 clones, roughly 14% of them seen just once; the ten biggest clones take up 0.025% to 0.03%. The sample consisted of naive CD4+ T cells from blood. The receptors were sampled from a woman aged 40-49 years in good health.

This sequence joins TRBV4-3 and TRBJ2-5, with TRBD1 as a possible D gene (6 bases). The assigned J gene may be wrong: the sequence end matches TRBJ2-7 better. Germline V gene sequence: CDR1 LGHNA, CDR2 YSLEER. The CDR3 spans 15 residues. The DNA for the CDR3 is TGCGCCAGCAGCCTTAGGCTAGGGGGTAACTACGAGCAGTACTTC. Translation: CASSLRLGGNYEQYF.

This clone occurred a few times. The CDR3 loop is CASSGGQSQETQYF. CDR3 DNA sequence: TGTGCCAGCAGTGGTGGACAGAGCCAAGAGACCCAGTACTTC. This chain connects TRBV6-1 to TRBJ2-5, with a possible D match to TRBD1 (6 bases). Germline V gene sequence: CDR1 MNHNS, CDR2 SASEGT. The CDR3 has 14 amino acids. With 4 bases removed from V and 1 base from J, the gap between germline ends came to 10 bases.

This clone turned up a few times. The chain is built from TRBV5-5 and TRBJ2-7; 8 nucleotides align to TRBD1. This CDR3 region has 14 residues. CDR1 and CDR2 from the germline V gene are SGHKS and YYEKEE (reference sequence). Trimming removed 4 bases from V and 2 bases from J; junction bases left unmatched: 5. The CDR3 DNA follows: TGTGCCAGCAGCCGAGGACAGGGCGCCTACGAGCAGTACTTC. This gives the protein CASSRGQGAYEQYF.

The CDR3 loop reads CASSETGLGGYTF. CDR3 DNA sequence: TGTGCCAGCAGCGAAACAGGGCTTGGTGGCTACACCTTC. This chain joins TRBV2 and TRBJ1-2; weak D call: TRBD1 (6 bases). This CDR3 is 13 amino acids long. Per germline, CDR1 SNHLY and CDR2 FYNNEI. The V end lost 6 bases, the J end lost 7 bases, and 15 bases lay between the germline ends. Full variable domain (missing parts from reference TRBV2 and TRBJ1-2): EPEVTQTPSHQVTQMGQEVILRCVPISNHLYFYWYRQILGQKVEFLVSFYNNEISEKSEIFDDQFSVERPDGSNFTLKIRSTKLEDSAMYFCASSETGLGGYTFGSGTRLTVV.

The sample holds a few counts of this clone. The genes are TRBV7-9 and TRBJ1-1, with 10 bases fitting TRBD1. Trimming at V came to 5 bases and at J to 11 bases, leaving 5 bases not matched to a gene. Germline CDR1 reads SEHNR; CDR2 reads FQNEAQ (reference sequence). The CDR3 totals 12 residues. The CDR3 region is CASSRQGARAFF. CDR3 DNA sequence: TGTGCCAGCAGCCGACAGGGGGCTCGGGCTTTCTTT.

This clone appeared a few times. The chain employs TRBV2 and TRBJ2-2; D might be TRBD1 (5 bases). The CDR3 is 12 amino acids. The V end was cut by 1 base, the J end by 9 bases, with 6 bases between. Germline V gene lookup returns CDR1 SNHLY and CDR2 FYNNEI. As DNA, the CDR3 is TGTGCCAGCAGTGAAGGGGGCCGGGAGCTGTTTTTT. This translates into CASSEGGRELFF.

The V call is TRBV2, the J call TRBJ2-7; tentatively, D is TRBD2 (6 bases). The CDR3 loop spans 14 amino acids. V dropped 8 bases and J dropped 6 bases, with 20 bases sitting between them. The germline gives CDR1 SNHLY, CDR2 FYNNEI. The CDR3 nucleotides read TGTGCCAGCCGAACCGGGACTTTCCCCTCCGAGCAGTACTTC. Residues: CASRTGTFPSEQYF.

In this sample, this clone turned up a few times. The chain recombines TRBV7-2 with TRBJ2-5; 12 positions agree with TRBD2. Looked up from germline, CDR1 is SGHTA and CDR2 is FQGNSA. The CDR3 extends over 16 amino acids. After removal of 4 bases from V and 6 bases from J, the junction contained 9 bases not matched to a gene. CDR3 region: CASSSSSGGAQKTQYF. Here the CDR3 DNA reads TGTGCCAGCAGCTCTTCTAGCGGGGGGGCCCAGAAGACCCAGTACTTC.

This sequence joins TRBV7-9 and TRBJ1-6; TRBD1 matches at 7 bases. This CDR3 region has 15 residues. The trim removed 4 bases at V and 10 bases at J, leaving 10 bases unmatched. Per the germline V gene, CDR1 is SEHNR and CDR2 is FQNEAQ (reference sequence). CDR3 DNA sequence: TGTGCCAGCAGCTGGTTGACAGGGCGGCTCTCACCCCTCCACTTT. Amino acids: CASSWLTGRLSPLHF.